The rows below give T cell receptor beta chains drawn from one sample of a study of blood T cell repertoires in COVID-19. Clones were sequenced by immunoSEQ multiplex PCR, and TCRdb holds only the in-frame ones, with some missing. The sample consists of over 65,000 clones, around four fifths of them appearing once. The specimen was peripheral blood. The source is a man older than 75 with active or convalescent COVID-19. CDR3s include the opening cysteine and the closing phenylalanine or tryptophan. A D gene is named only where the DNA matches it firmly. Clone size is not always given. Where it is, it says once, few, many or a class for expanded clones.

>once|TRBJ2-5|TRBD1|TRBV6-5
TGTGCCAGCAGTCCTTCCCCGGGACAGGGCCAGACCCAGTACTTC
CASSPSPGQGQTQYF
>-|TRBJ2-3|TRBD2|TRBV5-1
TGCGCCAGCAGGGTGACAGCGGGGGGACGCGGAGATACGCAGTATTTT
CASRVTAGGRGDTQYF
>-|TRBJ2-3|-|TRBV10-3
TGTGCCATCGGGGGCAAAACTAGCACAGATACGCAGTATTTT
CAIGGKTSTDTQYF
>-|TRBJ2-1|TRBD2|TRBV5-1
TGCGCCAGCAGCTTCGGGACTAGCGCTTACAATGAGCAGTTCTTC
CASSFGTSAYNEQFF
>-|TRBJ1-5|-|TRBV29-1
TGCAGCGTTGCTCAAGGCGGTTATAGCAATCAGCCCCAGCATTTT
CSVAQGGYSNQPQHF
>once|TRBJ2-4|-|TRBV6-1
TGTGCCAGCAGTGACGGACTAACCAAAAACATTCAGTACTTC
CASSDGLTKNIQYF
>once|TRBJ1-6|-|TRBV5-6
TGTGCCAGCAGCCCGTACTCCTATAATTCACCCCTCCACTTT
CASSPYSYNSPLHF
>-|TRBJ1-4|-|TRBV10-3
TGTGCCATCAGTGATAGGGGGACTAATGAAAAACTGTTTTTT
CAISDRGTNEKLFF
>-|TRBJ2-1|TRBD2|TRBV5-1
TGCGCCAGCAGCCCGGGAACGGGGGGACCATATGAGCAGTTCTTC
CASSPGTGGPYEQFF
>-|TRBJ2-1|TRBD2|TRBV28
TGTGCCAGCAGTTTAACCCGGCTAGCGGGAGCCCTCTCCTACAATGAGCAGTTCTTC
CASSLTRLAGALSYNEQFF
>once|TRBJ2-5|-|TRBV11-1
TGTGCCAGCAGCAATCTAGCGAACCGAGGAGAGACCCAGTACTTC
CASSNLANRGETQYF
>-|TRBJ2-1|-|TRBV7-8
TGTGCCAGCAGCTTGGGGGGACGGATAAACCCGTTCTTC
CASSLGGRINPFF
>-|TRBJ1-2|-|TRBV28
TGTGCCAGCACGAGTCTCTCGGACTATGGCTACACCTTC
CASTSLSDYGYTF
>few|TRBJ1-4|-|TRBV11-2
TGTGCCAGCAGCCCCAGAGGGAACAAAAATGAAAAACTGTTTTTT
CASSPRGNKNEKLFF
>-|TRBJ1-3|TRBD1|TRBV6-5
TGTGCCAGCAGTTACGCGGGACAGGGGACTGGAAACACCATATATTTT
CASSYAGQGTGNTIYF
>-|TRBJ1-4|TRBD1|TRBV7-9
TGTGCCAGCACCCCGGGACAGGGGAATGAAAAACTGTTTTTT
CASTPGQGNEKLFF
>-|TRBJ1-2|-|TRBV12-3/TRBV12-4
TGTGCCAGCAGCCGAGGTGGCGGCTACACCTTC
CASSRGGGYTF
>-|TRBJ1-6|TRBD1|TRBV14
TGTGCCAGCAGCCGGACAGGGGATAATTCACCCCTCCACTTT
CASSRTGDNSPLHF
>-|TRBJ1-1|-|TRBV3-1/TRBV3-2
TGTGCCAGCAGCCAAGGGACAGATAGTAAAGCTTTCTTT
CASSQGTDSKAFF
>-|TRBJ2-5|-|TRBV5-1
TGCGCCAGCAGCTTGGACAGGCCCAGGACCCAGTACTTC
CASSLDRPRTQYF
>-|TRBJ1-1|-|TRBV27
TGTGCCATGCAGGGTCGAGACACTGAAGCTTTCTTT
CAMQGRDTEAFF
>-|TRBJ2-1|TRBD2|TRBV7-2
TGTGCCAGCAGCTTAGCGCGGGGGGCTAGGTACAATGAGCAGTTCTTC
CASSLARGARYNEQFF